A selection of T cell receptor beta chains follows, all from one sample in a study of T cell changes during pregnancy in multiple sclerosis. Assay used: immunoSEQ multiplex PCR; TCRdb lists only in-frame clones, some missing. Counted here are roughly 79,000 clones, around 93% occurring once; the ten biggest clones make up less than 0.75%. The material sequenced was peripheral blood, taken in the second trimester of pregnancy. The receptors stem from a female donor in good health, enrolled as a control in a pregnancy study. Both conserved end residues are part of each CDR3. A D gene is named only where the DNA matches it firmly. Some rows mark clone size as missing; the rest say once, few, many or name a class of expanded clone.

d_call | j_call | v_call | clone_size | cdr3_aa | cdr3_nt
- | TRBJ2-1 | TRBV7-2 | - | CASSLVGAVLNEQFF | TGTGCCAGCAGCCTAGTTGGAGCGGTTCTTAATGAGCAGTTCTTC
TRBD2 | TRBJ2-7 | TRBV9 | - | CASSARTSEGEQYF | TGTGCCAGCAGCGCCCGGACTAGCGAGGGGGAGCAGTACTTC
- | TRBJ2-5 | TRBV2 | - | CASSLGSLETQYF | TGTGCCAGCAGCCTAGGGAGCCTAGAGACCCAGTACTTC
TRBD1 | TRBJ2-2 | TRBV11-3 | - | CASSLAGQGNTGELFF | TGTGCCAGCAGCTTAGCGGGACAGGGTAACACCGGGGAGCTGTTTTTT
- | TRBJ2-3 | TRBV7-3 | - | CASSPNTGDTQYF | TGTGCCAGCAGCCCCAATACCGGGGATACGCAGTATTTT
TRBD1 | TRBJ1-2 | TRBV7-8 | - | CASRPGQGFYGYTF | TGTGCCAGCAGACCAGGACAGGGCTTCTATGGCTACACCTTC
- | TRBJ1-3 | TRBV9 | - | CASSPQGSPSGNTIYF | TGTGCCAGCAGCCCCCAGGGTAGTCCCTCTGGAAACACCATATATTTT
TRBD2 | TRBJ2-3 | TRBV30 | - | CAWSVGRTSGGTDTQYF | TGTGCCTGGAGTGTAGGCCGGACTAGCGGGGGTACAGATACGCAGTATTTT
- | TRBJ2-7 | TRBV2 | once | CASMSSILFFYEQYF | TGTGCCAGCATGTCTTCGATACTTTTTTTTTACGAGCAGTACTTC
TRBD2 | TRBJ2-5 | TRBV7-8 | - | CASGPGTSGELETQYF | TGTGCCAGCGGACCGGGAACTAGCGGTGAACTGGAGACCCAGTACTTC
TRBD2 | TRBJ2-7 | TRBV7-2 | - | CASSSQASGGLIREQYF | TGTGCCAGCAGCTCCCAGGCTAGCGGGGGACTCATCCGGGAGCAGTACTTC
TRBD1 | TRBJ1-3 | TRBV5-4 | - | CASSPTRQGSGNTIYF | TGTGCCAGCAGCCCGACTCGACAGGGCTCTGGAAACACCATATATTTT
- | TRBJ2-2 | TRBV6-4 | - | CASSDQGDTGELFF | TGTGCCAGCAGTGACCAGGGCGACACCGGGGAGCTGTTTTTT
- | TRBJ1-2 | TRBV15 | - | CATSRDPGNYGYTF | TGTGCCACCAGCAGAGATCCGGGGAACTATGGCTACACCTTC
TRBD2 | TRBJ2-2 | TRBV5-4 | - | CASSPLAGNTGELFF | TGTGCCAGCAGCCCACTAGCGGGTAACACCGGGGAGCTGTTTTTT
- | TRBJ2-4 | TRBV5-4 | - | CASSPPAKNIQYF | TGTGCCAGCAGCCCCCCGGCCAAAAACATTCAGTACTTC
- | TRBJ2-3 | TRBV7-5 | - | CARSWITGFSDTQYF | TGTGCCAGAAGCTGGATTACAGGGTTTTCCGATACGCAGTATTTT
TRBD1 | TRBJ1-3 | TRBV30 | - | CAWSEDRVGNTIYF | TGTGCCTGGAGTGAAGACAGGGTTGGAAACACCATATATTTT
TRBD1 | TRBJ1-2 | TRBV7-9 | - | CASSFDRVSGYTF | TGTGCCAGCAGCTTTGACAGGGTTTCTGGCTACACCTTC
- | TRBJ1-1 | TRBV11-3 | - | CASSLVSYDSNTEAFF | TGTGCCAGCAGCTTAGTGTCCTACGACTCGAACACTGAAGCTTTCTTT
TRBD1 | TRBJ2-7 | TRBV6-4 | - | CASSDLRPATGIHEQYF | TGTGCCAGCAGTGACTTGCGACCTGCGACAGGGATCCACGAGCAGTACTTC
- | TRBJ1-5 | TRBV7-9 | - | CASSNGEFQPQHF | TGTGCCAGCTCAAACGGGGAGTTCCAGCCCCAGCATTTT
TRBD1 | TRBJ1-4 | TRBV7-8 | - | CASSFGTATNEKLFF | TGTGCCAGCAGCTTCGGGACAGCAACTAATGAAAAACTGTTTTTT
- | TRBJ1-1 | TRBV6-1 | - | CASSERGTRRAFF | TGTGCCAGCAGTGAAAGGGGAACGAGGCGAGCTTTCTTT